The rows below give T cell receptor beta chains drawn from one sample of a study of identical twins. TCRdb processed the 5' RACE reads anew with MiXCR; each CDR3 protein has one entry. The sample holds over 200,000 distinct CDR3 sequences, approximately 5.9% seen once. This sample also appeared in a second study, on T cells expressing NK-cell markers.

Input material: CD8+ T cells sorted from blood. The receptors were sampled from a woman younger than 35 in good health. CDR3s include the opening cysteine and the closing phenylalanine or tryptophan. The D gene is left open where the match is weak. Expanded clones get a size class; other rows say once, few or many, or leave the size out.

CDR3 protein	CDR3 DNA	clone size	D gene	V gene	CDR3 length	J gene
CASSQGDTGELPDTQYF	TGTGCCAGCAGCCAAGGGGATACTGGGGAACTACCAGATACGCAGTATTTT	few	-	TRBV3-1	17	TRBJ2-3
CASVSRGGPNEQFF	TGTGCCAGCGTCTCCCGGGGGGGCCCCAATGAGCAGTTCTTC	many	TRBD2	TRBV12-3/TRBV12-4	14	TRBJ2-1
CASSGPGEETQYF	TGTGCCAGCAGCGGACCGGGGGAAGAGACCCAGTACTTC	many	-	TRBV9	13	TRBJ2-5
CASSLEPALGEQYF	TGCGCCAGCAGCTTGGAGCCCGCTCTGGGAGAGCAGTACTTC	many	-	TRBV5-1	14	TRBJ2-7
CASSSNVLEGGGDTQYF	TGTGCCAGCAGCTCCAACGTCTTGGAGGGGGGCGGGGATACGCAGTATTTT	few	-	TRBV9	17	TRBJ2-3
CASSPPIQETQYF	TGTGCCAGCAGCCCTCCCATCCAAGAGACCCAGTACTTC	many	-	TRBV12-3/TRBV12-4	13	TRBJ2-5
CATSKSGSFNDEQFF	TGTGCCACCAGCAAAAGCGGGAGTTTTAACGATGAGCAGTTCTTC	-	TRBD2	TRBV15	15	TRBJ2-1
CASSFSDSNQPQHF	TGTGCCAGCAGTTTTTCGGATAGCAATCAGCCCCAGCATTTT	many	-	TRBV12-3/TRBV12-4	14	TRBJ1-5
CATSDGAAGELFF	TGTGCCACCAGTGACGGAGCGGCCGGGGAGCTGTTTTTT	-	-	TRBV24-1	13	TRBJ2-2
CASSSTSGRTLYEQYF	TGTGCCAGCTCATCGACTAGCGGGAGGACGCTTTACGAGCAGTACTTC	few	TRBD2	TRBV18	16	TRBJ2-7
CASSSREQYF	TGTGCCAGCAGCTCCCGCGAGCAGTACTTC	many	-	TRBV7-9	10	TRBJ2-7
CASSQWGGRSTGELFF	TGCGCCAGCAGCCAGTGGGGAGGGCGCAGCACCGGGGAGCTGTTTTTT	many	TRBD2	TRBV4-3	16	TRBJ2-2
CASSSLESTGELFF	TGTGCCAGCAGCAGCTTAGAGTCCACCGGGGAGCTGTTTTTT	few	-	TRBV7-8	14	TRBJ2-2
CASSQSGANAGELFF	TGTGCCAGCAGCCAATCAGGGGCGAACGCCGGGGAGCTGTTTTTT	-	-	TRBV3-1	15	TRBJ2-2
CASSPPEIPNEQFF	TGTGCCAGCTCACCACCGGAAATCCCCAATGAGCAGTTCTTC	few	-	TRBV18	14	TRBJ2-1
CASSNSTGVGGYTF	TGTGCCAGCAGCAATTCTACAGGGGTGGGGGGCTACACCTTC	many	-	TRBV21-1	14	TRBJ1-2
CASSSPPAETQYF	TGTGCCAGCAGCTCACCTCCTGCGGAGACCCAGTACTTC	few	-	TRBV7-9	13	TRBJ2-5